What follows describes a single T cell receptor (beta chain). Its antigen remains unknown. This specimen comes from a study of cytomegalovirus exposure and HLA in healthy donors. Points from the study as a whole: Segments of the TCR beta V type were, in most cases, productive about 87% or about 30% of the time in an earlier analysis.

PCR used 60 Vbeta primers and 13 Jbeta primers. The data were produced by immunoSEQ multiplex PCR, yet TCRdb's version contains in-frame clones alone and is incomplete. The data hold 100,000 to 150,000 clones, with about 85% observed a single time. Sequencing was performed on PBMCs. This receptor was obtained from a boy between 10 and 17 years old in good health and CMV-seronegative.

CDR3: CASSEASWNTGELFF. CDR3 bases: TGTGCCAGCAGTGAAGCCTCTTGGAACACCGGGGAGCTGTTTTTT. This rearrangement joins TRBV6-1 to TRBJ2-2; D remains unclear. V lost 0 bases and J 1 base, leaving 6 bases between the germline ends. The length of the CDR3 is 15 residues. Looked up from germline, CDR1 is MNHNS and CDR2 is SASEGT.